What follows is one T cell receptor (beta chain) and its context. The junction shows a germline mismatch at one end, possibly a read error. This sample stems from a study of blood T cell repertoires in COVID-19. The germline gives CDR1 LGHDT, CDR2 YNNKEL (reference sequence). The CDR3 has 15 amino acids. Only in-frame clones appear in the TCRdb table, and some are missing; sequencing was by immunoSEQ multiplex PCR. Of around 210,000 clones detected, 85% appear once; the ten largest clones hold approximately 5%. The TCR sequence derives from a man aged 50-59 years with COVID-19, enrolled during active disease. This chain joins TRBV3-1 (or the pseudogene TRBV3-2) and TRBJ2-5; possible D gene TRBD1, 6 bases. Source material: peripheral blood. The DNA of the CDR3 is TGTGCCAGCAGCCAAGAGCGGACAGCCCAAAAGACCCAGTACTTC. Protein sequence: CASSQERTAQKTQYF.